The 20 T cell receptor beta chains below were found in one sample sequenced in a study of blood T cell repertoires in COVID-19. Assay used: immunoSEQ multiplex PCR; TCRdb lists only in-frame clones, some missing. The sample lists about 380,000 clones; roughly nine tenths were seen once. The sample consisted of peripheral blood. These receptors were taken from a man between 35 and 55 years old with acute or convalescent COVID-19.

The chain couples TRBV18 to TRBJ2-6, with TRBD1 matching over 7 bases. The V segment lost 6 bases and the J segment 0 bases; nucleotides outside the gene matches: 8. The CDR3 has 17 amino acids. CDR1 is KGHSH and CDR2 is LQKENI in the germline V gene. The CDR3 region is CASSLLTGRSGANVLTF. In DNA form, the CDR3 reads TGTGCCAGCTCCTTGCTGACAGGGCGCTCTGGGGCCAACGTCCTGACTTTC.

DNA of the CDR3: TGTGCCAGCAGCTTTACTGGTAGGGGGTACTTTAGCACAGATACGCAGTATTTT. Encoded protein: CASSFTGRGYFSTDTQYF. This chain uses TRBV11-2 with TRBJ2-3; D might be TRBD1 (6 bases). This CDR3 comprises 18 residues. V shed 3 bases and J shed 0 bases, with 19 bases lying between them. Germline V lookup: CDR1 SGHAT, CDR2 FQNNGV.

The rearrangement links TRBV6-6 to TRBJ2-7; 7 bases fit TRBD2. CDR1 is MNHNY, CDR2 SVGAGI, per germline (reference sequence). Trimming cost V 6 bases and J 4 bases; bases outside gene matches: 6. The CDR3 extends over 13 amino acids. CDR3 coding DNA: TGTGCCAGCAGCCCGTCGGGGGGATACGAGCAGTACTTC. Its protein product is CASSPSGGYEQYF.

This clone appeared once. The chain couples TRBV20-1 to TRBJ1-2; TRBD1 might be the D (6 bases). Germline V CDR1 and CDR2: DFQATT, SNEGSKA (reference sequence). The V end lost 3 bases, the J end lost 8 bases, and 10 bases lay between the germline ends. The CDR3 extends over 11 amino acids. In DNA form, the CDR3 reads TGCAGTGCTAGCCGACAGGAGGGCTACACCTTC. Its translation: CSASRQEGYTF.

J is TRBJ1-2 and V is TRBV28, with D perhaps matching TRBD1 (6 bases). CDR3 size: 15 residues. The ends were cut back, 5 bases at V and 2 bases at J, with 15 bases in the middle. CDR1 is MDHEN and CDR2 is SYDVKM in the germline V gene. CDR3 protein: CASSPRTALNYGYTF. CDR3 in DNA: TGTGCCAGCAGTCCTAGGACAGCTTTAAACTATGGCTACACCTTC.

In this sample, this clone turned up once. The V gene is TRBV5-6, the J gene TRBJ1-2; 9 bases are shared with TRBD1. There are 15 residues in the CDR3. CDR1 and CDR2 (germline): SGHDT, YYEEEE. The J segment lost 4 bases and the V segment lost 2 bases, leaving 6 bases of the junction unmatched. This chain's CDR3 is CASSLGTGSVYGYTF. In nucleotides, the CDR3 is TGTGCCAGCAGCTTAGGGACAGGGAGTGTCTATGGCTACACCTTC.

This chain joins TRBV19 and TRBJ2-7; TRBD2 matches 10 bases. Germline trimming cut 5 bases from V and 4 bases from J; bases unmatched to any gene: 8. Germline CDR1 LNHDA, CDR2 SQIVND (reference sequence). The CDR3 runs 15 residues. The CDR3 bases are TGTGCCAGTAGTTTGACCCCTAGCGGGAGTTACGAGCAGTACTTC. This translates into CASSLTPSGSYEQYF.

This clone was recorded only once. This chain connects TRBV7-3 to TRBJ1-1, with D possibly matching TRBD1 (6 bases). The ends were cut back, 2 bases at V and 3 bases at J, with 10 bases in the middle. The CDR3 has 14 amino acids. Germline-derived CDR1 and CDR2 are SGHTA and FQGTGA. As DNA, the CDR3 is TGTGCCAGCAGCTTACGGGGGGCCGACACTGAAGCTTTCTTT. This sequence encodes CASSLRGADTEAFF.

This clone was observed a single time. V is TRBV7-9 and J is TRBJ1-1; 8 positions agree with TRBD1. The CDR3 covers 17 residues. The germline V gene has CDR1 SEHNR and CDR2 FQNEAQ (reference sequence). The V segment lost 7 bases and the J segment 1 base; nucleotides outside the gene matches: 14. The CDR3 DNA is TGTGCCAGCACCAACAGGGGGACAACCACCTGGAACACTGAAGCTTTCTTT. Protein: CASTNRGTTTWNTEAFF.

The chain couples TRBV11-2 to TRBJ2-7; 9 bases match TRBD1. The germline gives CDR1 SGHAT, CDR2 FQNNGV. The V gene end was trimmed by 5 bases and the J gene end by 3 bases; junction bases not matched to a gene: 8. The CDR3 runs 15 residues. The CDR3 sequence is CASSGTGTGNYEQYF. Written as DNA, the CDR3 is TGTGCCAGCAGCGGCACCGGGACAGGGAACTACGAGCAGTACTTC.

This clone was found a few times. J is TRBJ2-1 and V is TRBV11-3, with TRBD2 identical over 8 bases. The CDR3 contains 17 residues. Germline V gene lookup returns CDR1 SGHNT and CDR2 YENEEA. V was clipped by 6 bases and J by 0 bases; unmatched bases: 10. The CDR3 protein is CASSSIRGGVSYNEQFF. CDR3 bases: TGTGCCAGCAGTTCTATCCGGGGGGGTGTCTCCTACAATGAGCAGTTCTTC.

The genes are TRBV24-1 and TRBJ2-2; possibly TRBD1 for D (6 bases). The CDR3 sequence is 14 residues long. Germline CDR1 and CDR2: KGHDR and SFDVKD. The V end was cut by 3 bases, the J end by 5 bases, with 9 bases between. This CDR3 reads CATSDPTGTGELFF. In nucleotides, the CDR3 is TGTGCCACCAGTGATCCGACAGGTACCGGGGAGCTGTTTTTT.

The genes are TRBV9 and TRBJ1-1; tentative D call: TRBD1 (5 bases). The V gene's germline CDR1 is SGDLS and CDR2 YYNGEE. Trimming pared 0 bases from V and 8 bases from J, leaving 20 bases between. CDR3 length: 16 residues. CDR3 nucleotides: TGTGCCAGCAGCGTAGAGACTTCTCTGTGGGGCAAGGAAGCTTTCTTT. This codes for CASSVETSLWGKEAFF. Full variable domain (rest looked up from reference TRBV9 and TRBJ1-1): DSGVTQTPKHLITATGQRVTLRCSPRSGDLSVYWYQQSLDQGLQFLIQYYNGEERAKGNILERFSAQQFPDLHSELNLSSLELGDSALYFCASSVETSLWGKEAFFGQGTRLTVV.

This clone was found a few times. This chain connects TRBV10-3 to TRBJ2-1, with no clear D. CDR3 length equals 13 residues. Trimming pared 6 bases from V and 5 bases from J, leaving 11 bases between. CDR1 and CDR2 (germline): ENHRY, SYGVKD. Here the CDR3 reads CAIREQQHNEQFF. Written as DNA, the CDR3 is TGTGCCATCAGAGAACAACAGCACAATGAGCAGTTCTTC.

The rearrangement uses TRBV21-1 and TRBJ2-3; no DNA check was done on the table's D call, TRBD2. TRBV21-1 is recorded as a pseudogene. The length of the CDR3 is 16 residues. The CDR3 region has the DNA TGTGCCAGCAGCCCGGGAGGCGGGAGACGCACAGATACGCAGTATTTT. This gives the protein CASSPGGGRRTDTQYF.

J is TRBJ1-2 and V is TRBV4-3; a weak D match, TRBD1 (5 bases). Germline V gives CDR1 LGHNA, CDR2 YSLEER. The CDR3 consists of 17 residues. V lost 3 bases and J 1 base, leaving 18 bases between the germline ends. This chain's CDR3 is CASSHDINGQFNYGYTF. The CDR3 DNA is TGCGCCAGCAGCCACGACATAAACGGACAATTTAACTATGGCTACACCTTC.

The chain recombines TRBV6-2 or TRBV6-3 with TRBJ1-2; 8 bases match TRBD1. Per germline, CDR1 MNHEY and CDR2 SVGEGT. The CDR3 runs to 15 residues. The V gene end was trimmed by 2 bases and the J gene end by 3 bases; junction bases not matched to a gene: 5. CDR3 in DNA: TGTGCCAGCAGTTACGATCAGGGGGCGGACTATGGCTACACCTTC. It is translated as CASSYDQGADYGYTF.

This clone was detected only once. The chain is built from TRBV5-6 and TRBJ2-6; 7 nucleotides agree with TRBD1. CDR1 and CDR2 (germline): SGHDT, YYEEEE. V shed 4 bases and J 4 bases; nucleotides not matched to a gene: 5. This CDR3 spans 15 amino acids. The CDR3 bases are TGTGCCAGCAGCCTACAGGGGTCCGGGGCCAACGTCCTGACTTTC. Amino acid sequence: CASSLQGSGANVLTF.

The CDR3 DNA reads as TGTGCCAGTAGTATCGAGAGCGGAAGGTATGGCTACACCTTC. Its translation: CASSIESGRYGYTF. The gene calls are TRBV19 and TRBJ1-2, with unresolved D. The CDR3 is made up of 14 amino acids. Trimming pared 3 bases from V and 5 bases from J, leaving 13 bases between. CDR1 and CDR2 (germline): LNHDA, SQIVND (reference sequence).

The V gene is TRBV29-1, the J gene TRBJ1-1; 8 bases are shared with TRBD1. Germline V lookup: CDR1 SQVTM, CDR2 ANQGSEA. The junction had 11 bases not matched to a gene; V was cut back by 7 bases and J by 4 bases. The CDR3 sequence is 14 residues long. The CDR3 DNA reads TGCAGCGCCAACCGGGGTGACAGGGGCACTGAAGCTTTCTTT. It specifies CSANRGDRGTEAFF.